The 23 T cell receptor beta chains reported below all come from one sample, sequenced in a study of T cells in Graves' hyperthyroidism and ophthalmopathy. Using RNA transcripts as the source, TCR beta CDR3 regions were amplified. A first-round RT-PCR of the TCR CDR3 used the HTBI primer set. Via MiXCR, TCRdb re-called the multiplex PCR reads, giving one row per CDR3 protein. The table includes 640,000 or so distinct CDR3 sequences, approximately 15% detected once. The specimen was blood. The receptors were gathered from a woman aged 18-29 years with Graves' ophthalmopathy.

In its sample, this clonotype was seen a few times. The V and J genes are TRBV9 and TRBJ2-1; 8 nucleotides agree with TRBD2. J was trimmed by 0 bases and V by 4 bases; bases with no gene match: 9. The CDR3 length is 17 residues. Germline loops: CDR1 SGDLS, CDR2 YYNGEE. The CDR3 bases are TGTGCCAGCAGCCCATATGGGGGGACTAGCTCCTACAATGAGCAGTTCTTC. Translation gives CASSPYGGTSSYNEQFF.

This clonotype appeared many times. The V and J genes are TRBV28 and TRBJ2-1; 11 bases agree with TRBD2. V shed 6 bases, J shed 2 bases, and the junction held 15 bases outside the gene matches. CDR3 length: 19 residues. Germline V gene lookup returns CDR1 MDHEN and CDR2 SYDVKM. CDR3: CASSRPPKTSGATYNEQFF. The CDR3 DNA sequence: TGTGCCAGCAGCCGACCGCCCAAGACTAGCGGGGCCACCTACAATGAGCAGTTCTTC.

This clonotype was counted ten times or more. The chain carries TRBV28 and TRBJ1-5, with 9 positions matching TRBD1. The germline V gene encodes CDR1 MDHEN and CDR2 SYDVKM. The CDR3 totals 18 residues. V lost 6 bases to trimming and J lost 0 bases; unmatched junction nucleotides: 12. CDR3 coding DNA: TGTGCCAGCAGCCCCGGGACAGGGTGGGGTTATAGCAATCAGCCCCAGCATTTT. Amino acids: CASSPGTGWGYSNQPQHF.

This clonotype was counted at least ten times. DNA for the CDR3: TGCAGTGCTAGGGGAGGGGGCTGGAATCAGCCCCAGCATTTT. Protein product: CSARGGGWNQPQHF. This chain links TRBV20-1 with TRBJ1-5; 7 bases align to TRBD1. Germline CDR1 reads DFQATT; CDR2 reads SNEGSKA (reference sequence). V was pared by 3 bases and J by 4 bases, with 6 bases of the junction left unmatched. The CDR3 contains 14 residues.

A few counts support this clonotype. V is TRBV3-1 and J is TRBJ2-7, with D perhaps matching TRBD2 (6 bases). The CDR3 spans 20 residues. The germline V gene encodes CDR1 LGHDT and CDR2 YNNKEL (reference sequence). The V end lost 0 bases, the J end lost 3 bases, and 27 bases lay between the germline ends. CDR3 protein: CASSQEGAFISGTFNYEQYF. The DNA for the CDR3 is TGTGCCAGCAGCCAAGAGGGAGCCTTCATTTCCGGGACTTTTAACTACGAGCAGTACTTC.

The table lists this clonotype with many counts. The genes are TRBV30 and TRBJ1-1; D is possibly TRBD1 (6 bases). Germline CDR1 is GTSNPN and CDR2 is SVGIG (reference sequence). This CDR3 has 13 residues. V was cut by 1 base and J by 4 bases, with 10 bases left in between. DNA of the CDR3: TGTGCCTGGAGTGAGCAGGGGCCCACTGAAGCTTTCTTT. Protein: CAWSEQGPTEAFF.

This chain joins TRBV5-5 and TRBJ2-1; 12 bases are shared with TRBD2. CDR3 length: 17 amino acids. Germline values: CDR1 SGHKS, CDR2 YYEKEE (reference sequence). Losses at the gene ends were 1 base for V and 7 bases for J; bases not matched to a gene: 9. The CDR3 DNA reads TGTGCCAGCAGCTTGTTGGCAGGACTAGCGGGACTTAATGAGCAGTTCTTC. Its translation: CASSLLAGLAGLNEQFF.

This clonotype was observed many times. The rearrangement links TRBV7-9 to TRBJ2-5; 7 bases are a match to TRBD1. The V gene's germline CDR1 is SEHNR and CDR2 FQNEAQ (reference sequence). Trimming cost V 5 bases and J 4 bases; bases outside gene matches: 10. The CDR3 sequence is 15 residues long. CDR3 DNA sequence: TGTGCCAGCAGCCTGGGACAGCCCGCCGGAGAGACCCAGTACTTC. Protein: CASSLGQPAGETQYF.

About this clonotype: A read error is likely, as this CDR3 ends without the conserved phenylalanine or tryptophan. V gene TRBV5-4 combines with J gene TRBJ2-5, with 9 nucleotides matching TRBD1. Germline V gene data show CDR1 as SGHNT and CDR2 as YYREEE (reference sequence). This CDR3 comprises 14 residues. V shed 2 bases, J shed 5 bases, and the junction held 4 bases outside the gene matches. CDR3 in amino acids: CASSLPGTGETQYL. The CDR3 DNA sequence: TGTGCCAGCAGCTTACCAGGGACAGGGGAGACCCAGTACCTC.

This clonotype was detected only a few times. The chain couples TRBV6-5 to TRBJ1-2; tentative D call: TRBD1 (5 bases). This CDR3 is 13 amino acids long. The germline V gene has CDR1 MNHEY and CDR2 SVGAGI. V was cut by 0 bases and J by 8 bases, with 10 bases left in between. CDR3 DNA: TGTGCCAGCAGTTACTCGGGGGTCAGGGGCTACACCTTC. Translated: CASSYSGVRGYTF.

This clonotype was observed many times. The CDR3 nucleotides are TGTGCCAGCAGCTTTGGGCCCGGGCGGGAGGGCTACAATGAGCAGTTCTTC. It codes for CASSFGPGREGYNEQFF. V gene TRBV11-3 combines with J gene TRBJ2-1, with 9 bases aligning to TRBD2. Germline V gene lookup returns CDR1 SGHNT and CDR2 YENEEA. The CDR3 loop spans 17 amino acids. Losses at the gene ends were 3 bases for V and 3 bases for J; bases not matched to a gene: 9.

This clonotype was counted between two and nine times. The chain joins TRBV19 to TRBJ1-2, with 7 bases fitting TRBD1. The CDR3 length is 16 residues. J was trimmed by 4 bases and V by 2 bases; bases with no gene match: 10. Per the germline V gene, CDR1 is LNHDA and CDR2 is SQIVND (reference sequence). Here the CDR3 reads CASSINRGRGFYGYTF. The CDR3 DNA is TGTGCCAGTAGTATAAACAGGGGCCGGGGTTTCTATGGCTACACCTTC.

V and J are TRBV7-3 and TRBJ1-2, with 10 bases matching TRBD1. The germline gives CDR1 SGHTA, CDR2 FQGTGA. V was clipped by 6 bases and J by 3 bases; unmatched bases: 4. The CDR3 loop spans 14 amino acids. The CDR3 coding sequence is TGTGCCAGCAGACCAGGACAGGGGGACTATGGCTACACCTTC. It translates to CASRPGQGDYGYTF.

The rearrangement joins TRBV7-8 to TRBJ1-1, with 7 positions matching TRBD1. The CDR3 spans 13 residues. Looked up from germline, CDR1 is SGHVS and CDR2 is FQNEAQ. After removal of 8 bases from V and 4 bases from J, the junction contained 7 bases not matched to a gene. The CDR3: CASLIRGRTEAFF. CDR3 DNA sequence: TGTGCCAGCCTGATTAGGGGGCGCACTGAAGCTTTCTTT.

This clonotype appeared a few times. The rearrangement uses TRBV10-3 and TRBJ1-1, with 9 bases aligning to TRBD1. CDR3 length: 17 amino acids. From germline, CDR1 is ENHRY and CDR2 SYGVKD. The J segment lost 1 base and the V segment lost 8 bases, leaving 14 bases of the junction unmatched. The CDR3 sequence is CAIRARDRDYENTEAFF. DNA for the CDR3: TGTGCCATCCGAGCAAGGGACAGGGATTATGAGAACACTGAAGCTTTCTTT.

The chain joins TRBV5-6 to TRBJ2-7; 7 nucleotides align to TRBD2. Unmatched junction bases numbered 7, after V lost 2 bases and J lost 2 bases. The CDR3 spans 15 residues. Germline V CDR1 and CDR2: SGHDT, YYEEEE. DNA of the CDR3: TGTGCCAGCAGCTTAACGCCTAGCGGCACCTACGAGCAGTACTTC. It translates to CASSLTPSGTYEQYF.

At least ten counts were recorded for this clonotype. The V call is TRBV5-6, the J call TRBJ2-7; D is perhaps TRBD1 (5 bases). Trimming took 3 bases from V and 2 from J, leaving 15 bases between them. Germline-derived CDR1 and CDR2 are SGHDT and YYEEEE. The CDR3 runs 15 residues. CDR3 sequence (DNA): TGTGCCAGCAGCTACGACGACAGCTCACCCTACGAGCAGTACTTC. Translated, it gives CASSYDDSSPYEQYF.

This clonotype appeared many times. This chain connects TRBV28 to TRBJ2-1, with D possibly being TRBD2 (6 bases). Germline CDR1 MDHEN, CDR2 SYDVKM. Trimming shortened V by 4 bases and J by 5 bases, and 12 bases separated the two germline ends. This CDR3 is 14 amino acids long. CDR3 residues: CASSSLGGNNEQFF. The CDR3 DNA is TGTGCCAGCAGTTCACTGGGGGGAAACAATGAGCAGTTCTTC.

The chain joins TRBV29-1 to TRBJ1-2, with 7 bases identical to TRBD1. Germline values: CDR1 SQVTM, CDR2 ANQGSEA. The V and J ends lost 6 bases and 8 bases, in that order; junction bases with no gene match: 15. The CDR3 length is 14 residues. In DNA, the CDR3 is TGCAGCGTGGAGCGTAGGGGGCAGGGTGACGGCTACACCTTC. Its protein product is CSVERRGQGDGYTF.

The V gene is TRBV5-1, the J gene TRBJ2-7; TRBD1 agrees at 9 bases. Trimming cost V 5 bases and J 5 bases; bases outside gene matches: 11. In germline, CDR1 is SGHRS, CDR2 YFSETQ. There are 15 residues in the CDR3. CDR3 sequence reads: CASSRDRALPNEQYF. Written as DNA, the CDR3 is TGCGCCAGCAGTCGGGACAGGGCCTTACCCAACGAGCAGTACTTC.

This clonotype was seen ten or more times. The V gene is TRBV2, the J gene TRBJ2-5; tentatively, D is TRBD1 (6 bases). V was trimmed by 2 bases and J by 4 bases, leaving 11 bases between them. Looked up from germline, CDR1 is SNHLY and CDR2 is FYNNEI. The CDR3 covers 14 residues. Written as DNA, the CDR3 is TGTGCCAGCAGTGAACCAGGGGTCGGAGAGACCCAGTACTTC. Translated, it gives CASSEPGVGETQYF.

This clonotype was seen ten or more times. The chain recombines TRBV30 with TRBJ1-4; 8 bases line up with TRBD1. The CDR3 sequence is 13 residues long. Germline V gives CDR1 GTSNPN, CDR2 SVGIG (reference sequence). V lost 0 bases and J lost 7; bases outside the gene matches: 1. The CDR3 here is CAWSVQGVEKLFF. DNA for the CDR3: TGTGCCTGGAGTGTACAGGGGGTTGAAAAACTGTTTTTT. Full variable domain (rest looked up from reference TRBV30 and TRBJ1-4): SQTIHQWPATLVQPVGSPLSLECTVEGTSNPNLYWYRQAAGRGLQLLFYSVGIGQISSEVPQNLSASRPQDRQFILSSKKLLLSDSGFYLCAWSVQGVEKLFFGSGTQLSVL.

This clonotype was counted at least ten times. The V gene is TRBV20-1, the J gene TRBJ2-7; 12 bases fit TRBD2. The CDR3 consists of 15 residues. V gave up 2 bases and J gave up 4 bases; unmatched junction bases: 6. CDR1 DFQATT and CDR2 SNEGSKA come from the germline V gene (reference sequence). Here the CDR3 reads CSARSASGRVYEQYF. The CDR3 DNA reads TGCAGTGCTAGATCGGCTAGCGGGAGGGTGTACGAGCAGTACTTC.